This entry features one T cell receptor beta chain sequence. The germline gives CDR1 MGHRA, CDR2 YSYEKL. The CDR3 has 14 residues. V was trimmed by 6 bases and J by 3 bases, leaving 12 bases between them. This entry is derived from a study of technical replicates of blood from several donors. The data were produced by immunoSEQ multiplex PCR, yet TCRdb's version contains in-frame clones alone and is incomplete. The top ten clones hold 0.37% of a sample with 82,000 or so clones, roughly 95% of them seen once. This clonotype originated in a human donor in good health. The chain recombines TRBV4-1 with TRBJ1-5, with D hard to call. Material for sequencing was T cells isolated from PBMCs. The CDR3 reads CASSVLEVNQPQHF. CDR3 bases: TGCGCCAGCAGTGTGCTAGAGGTCAATCAGCCCCAGCATTTT.